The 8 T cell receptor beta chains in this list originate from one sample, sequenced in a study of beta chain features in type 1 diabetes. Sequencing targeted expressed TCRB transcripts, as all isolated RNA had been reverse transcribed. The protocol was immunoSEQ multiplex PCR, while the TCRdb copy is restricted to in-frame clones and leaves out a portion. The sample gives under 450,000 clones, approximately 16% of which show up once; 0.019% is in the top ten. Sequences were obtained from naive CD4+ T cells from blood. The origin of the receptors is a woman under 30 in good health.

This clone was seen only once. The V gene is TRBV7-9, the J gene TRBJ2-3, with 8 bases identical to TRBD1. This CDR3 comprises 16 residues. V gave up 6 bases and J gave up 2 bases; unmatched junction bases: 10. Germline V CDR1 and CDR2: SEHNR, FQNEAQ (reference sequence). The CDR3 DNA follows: TGTGCCAGCAGACCCCGGACAGGGAGTTCCACAGATACGCAGTATTTT. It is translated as CASRPRTGSSTDTQYF.

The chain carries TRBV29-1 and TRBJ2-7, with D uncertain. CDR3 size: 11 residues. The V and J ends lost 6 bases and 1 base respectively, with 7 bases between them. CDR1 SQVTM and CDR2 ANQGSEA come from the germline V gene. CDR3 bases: TGCAGCGTAACGGTTTCCTACGAGCAGTACTTC. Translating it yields CSVTVSYEQYF.

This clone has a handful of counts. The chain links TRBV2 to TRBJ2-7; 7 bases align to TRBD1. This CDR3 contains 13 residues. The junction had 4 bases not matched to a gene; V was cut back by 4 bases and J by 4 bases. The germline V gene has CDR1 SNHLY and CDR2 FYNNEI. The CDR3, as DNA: TGTGCCAGCAGTGGAGGGGGCGGATACGAGCAGTACTTC. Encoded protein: CASSGGGGYEQYF.

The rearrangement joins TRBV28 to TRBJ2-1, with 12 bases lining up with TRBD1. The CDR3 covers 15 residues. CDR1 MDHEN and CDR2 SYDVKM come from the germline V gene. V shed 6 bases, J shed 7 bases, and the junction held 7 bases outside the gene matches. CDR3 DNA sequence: TGTGCCAGCAGCACGGGACAGGGGGCTCGAAATGAGCAGTTCTTC. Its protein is CASSTGQGARNEQFF.

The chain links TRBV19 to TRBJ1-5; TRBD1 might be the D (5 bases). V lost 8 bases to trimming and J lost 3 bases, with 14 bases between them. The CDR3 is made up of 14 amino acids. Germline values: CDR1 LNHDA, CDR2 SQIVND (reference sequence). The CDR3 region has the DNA TGTGCCAGTGAGAAGGGGAGGGCCAATCAGCCCCAGCATTTT. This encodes CASEKGRANQPQHF.

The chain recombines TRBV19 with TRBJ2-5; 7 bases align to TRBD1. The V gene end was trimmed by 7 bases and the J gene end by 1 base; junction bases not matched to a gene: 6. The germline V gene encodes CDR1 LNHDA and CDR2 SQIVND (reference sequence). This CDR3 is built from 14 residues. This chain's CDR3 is CASTSRQGQETQYF. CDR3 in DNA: TGTGCCAGTACCTCCAGACAGGGCCAAGAGACCCAGTACTTC.

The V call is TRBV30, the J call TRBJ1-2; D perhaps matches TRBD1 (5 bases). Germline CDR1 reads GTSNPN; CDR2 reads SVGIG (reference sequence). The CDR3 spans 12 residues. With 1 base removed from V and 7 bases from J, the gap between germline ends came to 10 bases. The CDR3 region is CAWSAQDGGYTF. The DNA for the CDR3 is TGTGCCTGGAGTGCACAGGATGGTGGCTACACCTTC.

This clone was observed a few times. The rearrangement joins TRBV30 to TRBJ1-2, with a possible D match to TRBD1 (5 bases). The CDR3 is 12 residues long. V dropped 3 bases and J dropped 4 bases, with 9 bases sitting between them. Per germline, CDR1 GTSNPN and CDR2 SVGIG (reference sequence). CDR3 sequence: CAWSGQSYGYTF. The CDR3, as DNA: TGTGCCTGGAGCGGACAAAGCTATGGCTACACCTTC.